This T cell receptor beta chain was obtained from a study of T cell clusters in autoimmune cytopenias. The CDR3 has 16 residues. Multiplex touch-down PCR amplified TRB using TRB-A and TRB-B pools in one tube. With the multiplex PCR reads reprocessed, TCRdb shows one record per CDR3 protein and no DNA. In total, the table holds about 7,100 distinct CDR3 sequences. Each sample's input was 250 ng genomic DNA, 40,000 or so genome equivalents. These data were also reused for a study on T cell repertoires in aging, cancer and after chemotherapy. That paper states: Across the chemotherapy interval, each cancer cohort showed higher median generation probability, suggesting thymic rebound.

The specimen sequenced was peripheral blood. The TCR was taken from a human donor in good health. The V gene is TRBV12-3 or TRBV12-4, the J gene TRBJ1-4. The CDR3 sequence: CASSSAWWGDNEKLFF.